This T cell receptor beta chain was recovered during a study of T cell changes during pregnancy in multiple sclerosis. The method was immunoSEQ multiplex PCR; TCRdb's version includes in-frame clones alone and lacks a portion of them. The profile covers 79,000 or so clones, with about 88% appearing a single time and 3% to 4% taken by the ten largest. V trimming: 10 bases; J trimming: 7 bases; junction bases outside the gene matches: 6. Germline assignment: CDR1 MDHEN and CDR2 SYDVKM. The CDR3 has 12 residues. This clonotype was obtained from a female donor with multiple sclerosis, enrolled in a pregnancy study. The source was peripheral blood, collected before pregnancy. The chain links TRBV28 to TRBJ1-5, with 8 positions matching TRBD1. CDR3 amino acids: CATRQGRQPQHF. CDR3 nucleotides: TGTGCCACCAGACAGGGGAGGCAGCCCCAGCATTTT.